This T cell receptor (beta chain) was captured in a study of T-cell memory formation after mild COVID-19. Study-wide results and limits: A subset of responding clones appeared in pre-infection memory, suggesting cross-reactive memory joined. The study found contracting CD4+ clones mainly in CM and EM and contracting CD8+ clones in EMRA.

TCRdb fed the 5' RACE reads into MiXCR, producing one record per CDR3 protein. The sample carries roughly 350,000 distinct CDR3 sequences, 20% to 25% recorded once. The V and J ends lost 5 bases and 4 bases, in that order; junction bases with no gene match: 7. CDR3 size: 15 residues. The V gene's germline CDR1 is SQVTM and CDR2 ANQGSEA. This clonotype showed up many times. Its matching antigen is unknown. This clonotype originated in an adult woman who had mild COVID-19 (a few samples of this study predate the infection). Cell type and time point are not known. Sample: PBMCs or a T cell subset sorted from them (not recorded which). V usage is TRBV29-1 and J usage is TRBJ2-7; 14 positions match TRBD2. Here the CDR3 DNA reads TGCAGCGTTACGATCGGACTAGCGGGAGGTTACGAGCAGTACTTC. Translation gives CSVTIGLAGGYEQYF.